The 27 T cell receptor beta chains below all came from one sample that was sequenced in a study of T cells in Graves' hyperthyroidism and ophthalmopathy. Amplification of TCR beta CDR3 regions was performed using RNA transcripts as template. The primer set for the first-round RT-PCR of the TCR CDR3 was HTBI. TCRdb reanalysed the multiplex PCR reads using MiXCR and keeps one entry per CDR3 protein. The repertoire consists of around 600,000 distinct CDR3 sequences, with about 14% occurring once and the leading ten covering roughly 6.9%. Input material: blood. Receptors were obtained from a woman aged 18-35 years with Graves' ophthalmopathy.

The chain is built from TRBV7-2 and TRBJ2-1, with D tentatively TRBD2 (6 bases). The CDR3 totals 15 residues. The V end was cut by 3 bases, the J end by 5 bases, with 14 bases between. Per germline, CDR1 SGHTA and CDR2 FQGNSA. This CDR3 is CASSLRRGYHNEQFF. Written as DNA, the CDR3 is TGTGCCAGCAGCTTGAGGAGGGGTTATCACAATGAGCAGTTCTTC.

In its sample, this clonotype was seen many times. The gene calls are TRBV20-1 and TRBJ1-1; TRBD1 agrees at 8 bases. Per germline, CDR1 DFQATT and CDR2 SNEGSKA (reference sequence). V lost 6 bases, J lost 1 base, and 7 bases stayed unmatched. The CDR3 loop spans 14 amino acids. This chain's CDR3 is CSAFTGGANTEAFF. The CDR3 DNA follows: TGCAGTGCATTCACAGGGGGGGCGAACACTGAAGCTTTCTTT.

The chain is built from TRBV12-3 or TRBV12-4 and TRBJ2-7; 8 nucleotides line up with TRBD1. This CDR3 comprises 15 residues. After removal of 1 base from V and 5 bases from J, the junction contained 7 bases not matched to a gene. The CDR3: CASSLETGALHEQYF. CDR3 nucleotide sequence: TGTGCCAGCAGTTTAGAGACAGGGGCTCTCCACGAGCAGTACTTC.

This clonotype was detected ten times or more. The gene calls are TRBV11-1 and TRBJ2-1; 13 nucleotides match TRBD2. The V and J ends lost 5 bases and 7 bases, in that order; junction bases with no gene match: 8. The germline gives CDR1 SGHAT, CDR2 FQDESV (reference sequence). The CDR3 has 16 residues. The CDR3 DNA is TGTGCCAGCAGCCCCCGGACTAGCGGGAGAAAGAATGAGCAGTTCTTC. Translating it yields CASSPRTSGRKNEQFF.

This clonotype was detected many times. V and J are TRBV27 and TRBJ2-7; no reliable D call. The V gene's germline CDR1 is MNHEY and CDR2 SMNVEV (reference sequence). The CDR3 is 14 amino acids. The ends were cut back, 3 bases at V and 0 bases at J, with 9 bases in the middle. The CDR3 loop is CASSFSASSYEQYF. In DNA form, the CDR3 reads TGTGCCAGCAGTTTCAGCGCCAGCTCCTACGAGCAGTACTTC.

This chain connects TRBV4-1 to TRBJ2-1, with TRBD2 as a possible D gene (5 bases). This CDR3 spans 15 amino acids. Trimming stripped 1 base from V and 5 bases from J, with 12 bases between. CDR1 is MGHRA and CDR2 is YSYEKL in the germline V gene. The CDR3 loop reads CASSQVGERNNEQFF. The CDR3 nucleotides are TGCGCCAGCAGCCAAGTCGGGGAGAGAAACAATGAGCAGTTCTTC.

This clonotype was detected ten times or more. This sequence joins TRBV20-1 and TRBJ2-7; 15 positions match TRBD2. Per germline, CDR1 DFQATT and CDR2 SNEGSKA (reference sequence). The length of the CDR3 is 17 residues. V was clipped by 6 bases and J by 0 bases; unmatched bases: 9. CDR3 amino acids: CSARGTSGRPRSYEQYF. CDR3 DNA sequence: TGCAGTGCAAGGGGGACTAGCGGGAGGCCACGCTCCTACGAGCAGTACTTC.

The chain recombines TRBV5-6 with TRBJ2-1; no clear D gene. The CDR3 covers 17 residues. Germline-derived CDR1 and CDR2 are SGHDT and YYEEEE. V was clipped by 3 bases and J by 4 bases, with 20 bases between them. CDR3 DNA: TGTGCCAGCAGCTCCCCCCCACGAGCAGAAGGTTACAATGAGCAGTTCTTC. This sequence encodes CASSSPPRAEGYNEQFF.

This clonotype has at least ten counts. The V gene is TRBV20-1, the J gene TRBJ1-1; D is unresolved. CDR3 length: 11 amino acids. Germline V gene lookup returns CDR1 DFQATT and CDR2 SNEGSKA (reference sequence). Trimming stripped 5 bases from V and 2 bases from J, with 6 bases between. For the CDR3, the DNA is TGCAGTGCTTACAGAAACACTGAAGCTTTCTTT. Its protein is CSAYRNTEAFF.

This clonotype was recorded a few times. The gene calls are TRBV20-1 and TRBJ2-5; 12 bases fit TRBD2. With 1 base clipped from V and 4 bases from J, the junction kept 10 bases outside the gene matches. Germline-derived CDR1 and CDR2 are DFQATT and SNEGSKA (reference sequence). There are 17 residues in the CDR3. The CDR3 loop is CSARGSYGLAGRETQYF. CDR3 nucleotide sequence: TGCAGTGCTAGAGGGAGTTATGGACTAGCGGGAAGAGAGACCCAGTACTTC.

The chain couples TRBV9 to TRBJ1-3, with D perhaps TRBD1 (6 bases). Trimming removed 3 bases from V and 6 bases from J, with 22 bases in between. Germline CDR1 SGDLS, CDR2 YYNGEE. The CDR3 runs 17 residues. CDR3 DNA: TGTGCCAGCAGCGAGGGGGAAACAGGGAGCGGACTAAACACCATATATTTT. This codes for CASSEGETGSGLNTIYF.

This clonotype was detected ten times or more. This chain links TRBV2 with TRBJ2-3; D might be TRBD1 or TRBD2, each matching 6 bases. V lost 8 bases and J 4 bases, leaving 13 bases between the germline ends. The V gene's germline CDR1 is SNHLY and CDR2 FYNNEI. This CDR3 is 13 amino acids long. CDR3 amino acids: CASLRGEADTQYF. CDR3 bases: TGTGCCAGCCTGAGGGGGGAGGCAGATACGCAGTATTTT.

This clonotype was seen many times. The chain carries TRBV2 and TRBJ2-7; 7 nucleotides agree with TRBD2. The germline gives CDR1 SNHLY, CDR2 FYNNEI. The CDR3 loop spans 14 amino acids. The V segment lost 7 bases and the J segment 4 bases; nucleotides outside the gene matches: 10. CDR3 coding DNA: TGTGCCAGCACCCCCTTGGGAGGGCCGTACGAGCAGTACTTC. Residues: CASTPLGGPYEQYF.

This clonotype has ten or more counts. J is TRBJ2-3 and V is TRBV6-5, with D tentatively TRBD1 or TRBD2 (5 bases each). The V gene's germline CDR1 is MNHEY and CDR2 SVGAGI. The CDR3 is 16 residues long. Trimming stripped 0 bases from V and 3 bases from J, with 13 bases between. The CDR3 DNA follows: TGTGCCAGCAGTTACTCGATGGGACCACCAACAGATACGCAGTATTTT. As protein: CASSYSMGPPTDTQYF.

This clonotype was observed many times. The chain joins TRBV7-3 to TRBJ2-1; D is tentatively TRBD1 or TRBD2 (5 bases each). The V gene's germline CDR1 is SGHTA and CDR2 FQGTGA. Trimming removed 5 bases at V and 7 bases at J, with 30 bases between. The CDR3 runs to 19 residues. CDR3 DNA sequence: TGTGCCAGCAGCGCTCAGCCAACTCCGGGACCCCGAATGGGGAATGAGCAGTTCTTC. Its protein product is CASSAQPTPGPRMGNEQFF.

This clonotype was found a few times. A read error is possible here, since a much larger clone lies one base away. The chain couples TRBV11-3 to TRBJ2-2; the D call may be TRBD1 or TRBD2 (5 bases each). The CDR3 length is 14 residues. The V gene's germline CDR1 is SGHNT and CDR2 YENEEA. This CDR3 is CASSPRQNTGELLF. In DNA, the CDR3 is TGTGCCAGCAGCCCCAGACAGAACACCGGGGAGCTGCTTTTT.

Ten or more counts support this clonotype. The chain has TRBV2 and TRBJ2-5, with 12 bases identical to TRBD2. The CDR3 sequence is 15 residues long. Germline V gene sequence: CDR1 SNHLY, CDR2 FYNNEI. Trimming cost V 1 base and J 12 bases; bases outside gene matches: 9. The DNA of the CDR3 is TGTGCCAGCAGTGAAGAGGAGACTAGCGGGAGTGTGAAGTACTTC. It yields the protein CASSEEETSGSVKYF.

The table lists this clonotype with many counts. The chain links TRBV12-3 or TRBV12-4 to TRBJ2-1; TRBD1 might be the D (5 bases). This CDR3 has 17 residues. The V end was cut by 0 bases, the J end by 0 bases, with 12 bases between. CDR3 loop: CASSLALTESSYNEQFF. As DNA, the CDR3 is TGTGCCAGCAGTTTAGCGCTGACAGAGAGCTCCTACAATGAGCAGTTCTTC.

This clonotype was counted at least ten times. The CDR3 nucleotides read TGTGCCAGCAGTGAAACAGGGAAGCGAGGGCAAGAGACCCAGTACTTC. This codes for CASSETGKRGQETQYF. V gene TRBV6-1 combines with J gene TRBJ2-5; D is perhaps TRBD1 (6 bases). Trimming took off 2 bases at V and 2 bases at J, with 15 bases between the two ends. The V gene's germline CDR1 is MNHNS and CDR2 SASEGT. There are 16 residues in the CDR3.

This clonotype was seen many times. This sequence joins TRBV7-2 and TRBJ2-3; no clear D. Germline V gives CDR1 SGHTA, CDR2 FQGNSA. Trimming removed 5 bases at V and 3 bases at J, with 15 bases between. This CDR3 contains 15 residues. This chain's CDR3 is CASSPYSGGTDTQYF. The CDR3 region has the DNA TGTGCCAGCAGCCCATACTCAGGCGGAACAGATACGCAGTATTTT.

The V call is TRBV12-3 or TRBV12-4, the J call TRBJ2-2; the D is unclear. Trimming took 8 bases from V and 6 from J, leaving 10 bases between them. The CDR3 covers 12 residues. The CDR3 region is CASGVRAGELFF. The CDR3 DNA is TGTGCCAGCGGGGTACGGGCCGGGGAGCTGTTTTTT.

This clonotype showed up just a few times. Just one base apart from a much larger clone, this may be a read error. The chain combines TRBV12-5 with TRBJ1-1; D remains unclear. The CDR3 extends over 13 amino acids. CDR1 and CDR2 from the germline V gene are LGHNT and FRNRAP. CDR3 amino acids: CVSGFEQNTEAFF. Here the CDR3 DNA reads TGTGTTAGTGGTTTCGAACAAAACACTGAAGCTTTCTTT.

This clonotype has at least ten counts. The chain's CDR3 is CASSFTFEAFF. In nucleotides, the CDR3 is TGTGCCAGCAGTTTTACCTTTGAAGCTTTCTTT. V gene TRBV28 combines with J gene TRBJ1-1; no clear D. Germline V gene lookup returns CDR1 MDHEN and CDR2 SYDVKM. V was trimmed by 3 bases and J by 7 bases, leaving 6 bases between them. This CDR3 comprises 11 residues.

The chain couples TRBV4-1 to TRBJ2-2, with D unclear. Germline assignment: CDR1 MGHRA and CDR2 YSYEKL. V was shortened by 2 bases and J by 0 bases, with 13 bases between the two germline ends. This CDR3 is 17 amino acids long. CDR3 nucleotide sequence: TGCGCCAGCAGCCAACCACGTGGCGGCCCGAACACCGGGGAGCTGTTTTTT. Protein sequence: CASSQPRGGPNTGELFF.

This clonotype was detected many times. V and J are TRBV20-1 and TRBJ2-1, with D possibly TRBD2 on 5 matching bases. CDR3 size: 14 residues. Germline loops: CDR1 DFQATT, CDR2 SNEGSKA (reference sequence). The CDR3 DNA is TGCAGCGTTCCTGACTACTCCGCTTACAATGAGCAGTTCTTC. The encoded protein is CSVPDYSAYNEQFF.

The chain recombines TRBV15 with TRBJ1-4; D gene uncertain. V gave up 2 bases and J gave up 5 bases, with 9 bases separating them. The CDR3 is made up of 14 amino acids. Germline V gene lookup returns CDR1 LNHNV and CDR2 YYDKDF (reference sequence). CDR3 DNA sequence: TGTGCCACCAGCAGACCTCAGAGCAATGAAAAACTGTTTTTT. Translating it yields CATSRPQSNEKLFF.

This clonotype was seen repeatedly, ten times or more. The chain recombines TRBV11-3 with TRBJ2-3, with TRBD2 as a possible D gene (6 bases). Germline lookup yields CDR1 SGHNT and CDR2 YENEEA. V was trimmed by 0 bases and J by 5 bases, leaving 9 bases between them. This CDR3 contains 14 residues. CDR3 bases: TGTGCCAGCAGCTTAGATGGTAGCGGAGATACGCAGTATTTT. This encodes CASSLDGSGDTQYF.